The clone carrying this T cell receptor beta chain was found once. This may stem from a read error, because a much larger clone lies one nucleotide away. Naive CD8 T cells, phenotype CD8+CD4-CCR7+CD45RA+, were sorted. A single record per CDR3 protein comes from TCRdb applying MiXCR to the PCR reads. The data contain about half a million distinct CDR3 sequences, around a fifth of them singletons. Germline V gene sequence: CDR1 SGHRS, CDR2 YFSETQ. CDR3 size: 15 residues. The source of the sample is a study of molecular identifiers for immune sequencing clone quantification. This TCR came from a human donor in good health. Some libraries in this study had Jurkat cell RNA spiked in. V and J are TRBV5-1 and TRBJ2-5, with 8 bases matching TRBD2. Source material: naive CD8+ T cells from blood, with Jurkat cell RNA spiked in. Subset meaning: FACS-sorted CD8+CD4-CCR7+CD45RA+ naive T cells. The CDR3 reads CASSRIAGSKEAQYF. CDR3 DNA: TGCGCCAGCAGCAGGATAGCGGGGAGTAAAGAGGCCCAGTACTTC.